These T cell receptor beta chains were read from a single sample in a study of blood T cells in healthy people across ages. TCRdb re-analysed the 5' RACE reads in MiXCR, keeping a single row per CDR3 protein. The sample includes about 1.1 million distinct CDR3 sequences, less than 45% seen only once; the top ten take around 14%. Sequences were obtained from blood. The receptor set was obtained from a man aged 18 to 29 in good health. Both conserved end residues are trimmed from each CDR3. Each record gives: V gene, J gene, CDR3 protein.

TRBV12-3/TRBV12-4,TRBJ2-1,ASSPDRGKYNEQF
TRBV6-5,TRBJ2-1,ASSPYSYNEQF
TRBV18,TRBJ2-4,ASSPAGNLQY
TRBV29-1,TRBJ2-1,SVQEEGQF
TRBV10-3,TRBJ1-5,AISPVNQPQH
TRBV4-2,TRBJ1-2,ASSQDTKGQGDSYGYT
TRBV10-3,TRBJ1-5,AISEREGSSNQPQH
TRBV10-3,TRBJ2-1,AISDPERGGPNEQF
TRBV6-2/TRBV6-3,TRBJ2-3,ASSYLDSQVDTQY
TRBV20-1,TRBJ2-3,SASSAGGLTDTQY
TRBV4-3,TRBJ2-5,ASSQSRRQETQY
TRBV4-1,TRBJ2-3,ASSYQGQGPVDTQY
TRBV20-1,TRBJ2-7,SARDVGYERY
TRBV2,TRBJ1-1,ASGPGTGEAF
TRBV25-1,TRBJ1-1,ASKRDSMNTEAF
TRBV29-1,TRBJ1-1,SVGTGESTEAF
TRBV19,TRBJ2-1,ASSPPRTSGTYNEQF
TRBV6-2/TRBV6-3,TRBJ2-7,ASKGLAYNEQY
TRBV12-3/TRBV12-4,TRBJ2-7,ASTRTSGAYNEQY
TRBV7-2,TRBJ2-5,ASSLRGFGFNEQY
TRBV7-2,TRBJ1-3,ASSRGARNTIY
TRBV28,TRBJ2-1,ASSSGTETSPHSYNEQF
TRBV2,TRBJ1-5,ASRPTGFEGQPQH
TRBV20-1,TRBJ1-2,SALLGQGALGYT
TRBV20-1,TRBJ2-1,SARSASGGVGEQF
TRBV5-1,TRBJ2-1,ASSLEGDVSGNEQF
TRBV7-2,TRBJ1-1,ASSLKPMLNTEAF
TRBV6-1,TRBJ1-2,ASRPPGSNYGYT